This T cell receptor beta chain was captured in a study of T cell repertoires in cytomegalovirus infection (dated by TCRdb to about 2019). Describing the broader study: The peptide stimulations were aimed at well-studied HLA-B-restricted epitopes as well as recently identified HLA-C-restricted CMV epitopes, whose presentation resists viral immunomodulation. Donor HLA type was relevant to the analysis, as public TCR beta signatures indicated carriage of CMV infection together with the matching HLA type. The study at large found these results: The ex vivo response was dominated by HLA-C-restricted CMV-specific TCR beta clonotypes, and the single most frequent clonotype in two of eight donors was supplied by these HLA-C-restricted clonotypes. Carriers of CMV infection plus the relevant HLA type were discriminated by the cumulative frequency of public TCR beta family members in the study cohort and in an independent approximately 360-donor cohort.

Per the publication, the treatment or condition label means: in vitro stimulation with specific CMV peptide epitopes to enrich CMV-specific T cells. The germline V gene supplies CDR1 SGHAT and CDR2 FQNNGV. The CDR3 runs 15 amino acids, cysteine and phenylalanine included. The entry retains the CDR3 DNA only, 45 bases that are in frame from base 1. Trimming takes 3 bases off V and 0 bases off J; junction bases not matched to a gene: 4. Sequenced using an Illumina HiSeq 1500. TCRdb reanalyzed the raw reads on its own, using fastp at Q25 for trimming and MiXCR for clone calling, and kept in-frame beta chains. Rows matching on CDR3 protein sequence are summarized as one entry with the most common DNA and genes. This sample holds 100,000 to 150,000 distinct CDR3 sequences; more than 30% were observed only once. The biggest ten clones account for approximately 59% of the sample. This clonotype has a handful of counts. Its antigen target is currently unknown. The sample holds no much larger clone one base away, and base qualities are not on file.

Sequences were derived from CD8+ T cells from cultured PBMCs, sampled from culture after CMV antigen stimulation. The chain employs TRBV11-2 and TRBJ1-1; 7 nucleotides in the junction match TRBD1. The TCR was taken from a human donor in good health (CMV status not recorded). Some clones in this sample may be carry-over from other donors' samples. The CDR3 in this case is CASSLTGTMNTEAFF. The DNA sequence is given as TGTGCCAGCAGCTTGACAGGGACCATGAACACTGAAGCTTTCTTT.